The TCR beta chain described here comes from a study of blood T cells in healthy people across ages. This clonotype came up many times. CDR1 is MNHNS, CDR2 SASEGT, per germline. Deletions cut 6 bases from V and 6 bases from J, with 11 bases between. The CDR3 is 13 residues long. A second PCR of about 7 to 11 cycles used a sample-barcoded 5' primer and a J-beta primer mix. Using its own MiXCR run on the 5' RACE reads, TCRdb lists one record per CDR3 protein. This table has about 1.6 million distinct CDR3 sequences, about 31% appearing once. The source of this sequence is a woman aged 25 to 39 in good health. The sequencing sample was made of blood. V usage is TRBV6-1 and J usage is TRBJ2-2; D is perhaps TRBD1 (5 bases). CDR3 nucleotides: TGTGCCAGCAGGCCCAGGGTGCCCGGGGAGCTGTTTTTT. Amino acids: CASRPRVPGELFF.